A selection of T cell receptor beta chains follows, all from one sample in a study of T cell responses to AZD1222 COVID-19 vaccine. Clones were read by immunoSEQ multiplex PCR, and TCRdb kept only the in-frame ones, dropping some. The sample contains 180,000 or so clones, approximately 93% of which appear only once. Specimen: peripheral blood, collected on day 0 of AZD1222 vaccination. The receptors originated from an adult in good health. CDR3s include the opening cysteine and the closing phenylalanine or tryptophan. Each record gives: clone size, V gene, J gene, CDR3 length, D gene, CDR3 DNA, CDR3 protein. D genes are given only for firm matches. Rows give clone size only sometimes, using once, few, many, or a class for an expanded clone.

.,TRBV5-1,TRBJ2-7,17,TRBD1,TGCGCCAGCAGCTTGGTATCTGGGACAGGGGTGGGAAAGGAGCAGTACTTC,CASSLVSGTGVGKEQYF
.,TRBV25-1,TRBJ1-6,17,.,TGTGCCAGCAGTGAATCGTCGTACAAAGGGGGAGGTTCACCCCTCCACTTT,CASSESSYKGGGSPLHF
few,TRBV7-9,TRBJ1-1,14,.,TGTGCCAGCAGCCCCGGGACGCTTAACACTGAAGCTTTCTTT,CASSPGTLNTEAFF
once,TRBV5-8,TRBJ1-3,15,TRBD1,TGTGCCAGCAGCGTTACGAGACAGGGGAGAAACACCATATATTTT,CASSVTRQGRNTIYF
few,TRBV5-1,TRBJ2-7,11,.,TGCGCCAGCAGCGCCAGCTACGAGCAGTACTTC,CASSASYEQYF
once,TRBV19,TRBJ2-5,15,.,TGTGCCAGTAGTATTACAGGGGGGGGTGTAGAGACCCAGTACTTC,CASSITGGGVETQYF
.,TRBV6-1,TRBJ2-1,13,.,TGTGCCAGCAGTGAAATACGCTGTAATGAGCAGTTCTTC,CASSEIRCNEQFF
.,TRBV30,TRBJ1-5,14,.,TGTGCCTGGGGGAAAGGGGGATTCGGGCAGCCCCAGCATTTT,CAWGKGGFGQPQHF
.,TRBV5-1,TRBJ2-7,13,.,TGCGCCAGCAGCTTGGAACCCGGGACTGAGCAGTACTTC,CASSLEPGTEQYF
.,TRBV5-4,TRBJ1-5,14,.,TGTGCCAGCCCCCTTCGTTCTACCAATCAGCCCCAGCATTTT,CASPLRSTNQPQHF
.,TRBV11-2,TRBJ1-1,13,.,TGTGCCTCCCGGCGATTTTCGAACACTGAAGCTTTCTTT,CASRRFSNTEAFF
.,TRBV30,TRBJ1-1,13,.,TGTGCCGCCTTGCTCGATAGGCGGACTGAAGCTTTCTTT,CAALLDRRTEAFF
.,TRBV4-1,TRBJ1-2,14,.,TGCGCCAGCAGCCAAGTGGCGGGAATCTATGGCTACACCTTC,CASSQVAGIYGYTF
.,TRBV5-1,TRBJ2-5,15,TRBD1,TGCGCCAGCAGGAGGATGGGACAGGGGGAAGAGACCCAGTACTTC,CASRRMGQGEETQYF
.,TRBV30,TRBJ2-7,12,.,TGTGCCTGGACTACAGGCCCCTACGAGCAGTACTTC,CAWTTGPYEQYF
.,TRBV5-1,TRBJ2-1,15,TRBD1,TGCGCCAGCAACGTAGGGACAGGGGGTACGAATGAGCAGTTCTTC,CASNVGTGGTNEQFF
.,TRBV6-5,TRBJ1-4,15,.,TGTGCCAGCAGTTACGCGTGGGGACCAATCGGAAAACTGTTTTTT,CASSYAWGPIGKLFF
.,TRBV7-7,TRBJ2-1,15,.,TGTGCCAGCAGCTCCTTCGCGAGCTCCTACAATGAGCAGTTCTTC,CASSSFASSYNEQFF
.,TRBV18,TRBJ2-5,21,.,TGTGCCAGCTCACCACCAACTACGGTAGCGAAGATTTACCCGCTACAAGAGACCCAGTACTTC,CASSPPTTVAKIYPLQETQYF
.,TRBV7-2,TRBJ1-6,15,.,TGTGCCAGCAGCTTAGAAAGTACAGTTAATTCACCCCTCCACTTT,CASSLESTVNSPLHF
.,TRBV10-1,TRBJ2-7,13,.,TGCGCCAGCAGTGGGACAGCTGACCTCGAGCAGTACTTC,CASSGTADLEQYF
.,TRBV10-3,TRBJ2-7,14,.,TGTGCCATCAGTCTACAAGCGAACCACTACGAGCAGTACTTC,CAISLQANHYEQYF
once,TRBV3-1/TRBV3-2,TRBJ1-3,13,.,TGTGCCAGCAGCCAAAGGGTGCCTAACACCATATATTTT,CASSQRVPNTIYF
.,TRBV5-1,TRBJ2-7,14,.,TGCGCCAGCAGCTTGGTGACAGTATCCTACGAGCAGTACTTC,CASSLVTVSYEQYF
.,TRBV27,TRBJ2-5,16,TRBD2,TGTGCCAGCAGTTTAGAACTAGCGGAAGCACAAGAGACCCAGTACTTC,CASSLELAEAQETQYF
.,TRBV2,TRBJ1-5,18,TRBD1,TGTGCCAGCAGCGACCCAGGGAACCAGGGGGCCAGCAATCAGCCCCAGCATTTT,CASSDPGNQGASNQPQHF
.,TRBV5-1,TRBJ1-4,15,.,TGCGCCAGCAGCTCTCAGGGTTCAACTAATGAAAAACTGTTTTTT,CASSSQGSTNEKLFF
.,TRBV4-1,TRBJ2-1,13,.,TGCGCCAGCAGCCCGGACGGTTACAATGAGCAGTTCTTC,CASSPDGYNEQFF
.,TRBV6-5,TRBJ2-7,15,TRBD1,TGTGCCAGCAGTCACAAGACAGGGGGCGCGTTCGAGCAGTACTTC,CASSHKTGGAFEQYF
.,TRBV24-1,TRBJ2-7,15,.,TGTGCCACCAGGTTTGCGGACAGAAGCTCCTACGAGCAGTACTTC,CATRFADRSSYEQYF
.,TRBV29-1,TRBJ2-7,13,.,TGCAGCGTTGACGATAGGGACCTCTACGAGCAGTACTTC,CSVDDRDLYEQYF
.,TRBV5-1,TRBJ2-7,13,.,TGCGCCAGCAGCTTGGGGCACGGCTACGAGCAGTACTTC,CASSLGHGYEQYF
.,TRBV5-1,TRBJ1-3,13,.,TGCGCCAGCAGCTACGAACAGGGTTCCCCCATATATTTT,CASSYEQGSPIYF
once,TRBV7-9,TRBJ1-2,15,TRBD1,TGTGCCAGCAGCTTAGAGGGGGTGACAGGGATGGGCTACACCTTC,CASSLEGVTGMGYTF
once,TRBV2,TRBJ1-2,12,.,TGTGCCAGCCTCCTGGGTGGATATGGCTACACCTTC,CASLLGGYGYTF
.,TRBV5-1,TRBJ2-1,15,.,TGCGCCAGCAGCCCGGGACGGGGCCTATACACTGAGCAGTTCTTC,CASSPGRGLYTEQFF
.,TRBV14,TRBJ1-6,17,.,TGTGCCAGCAGCCAAGATCTCGGTAGCGCCACGAATTCACCCCTCCACTTT,CASSQDLGSATNSPLHF
.,TRBV5-4,TRBJ1-3,17,.,TGTGCCAGCAGCTTGTTTGTCAGGGAGAGCTCTGGAAACACCATATATTTT,CASSLFVRESSGNTIYF
.,TRBV7-9,TRBJ1-2,15,.,TGTGCCAGCAGCTTCCCAGGGGTAGCTAACTATGGCTACACCTTC,CASSFPGVANYGYTF
.,TRBV19,TRBJ1-4,16,TRBD1,TGTGCCAGTGGGACAGGGGGCTACCGAGGTAATGAAAAACTGTTTTTT,CASGTGGYRGNEKLFF
.,TRBV12-3/TRBV12-4,TRBJ2-5,13,.,TGTGCCAGCAGGTCGGGGACTCAAGAGACCCAGTACTTC,CASRSGTQETQYF
.,TRBV6-5,TRBJ2-5,14,TRBD1,TGTGCCAGCACCTCCACCGGACAGGGAGAGACCCAGTACTTC,CASTSTGQGETQYF